This T cell receptor beta chain was identified during a study of blood T cells in healthy people across ages. Study findings and constraints: Per million T cells, TCR beta diversity dropped roughly linearly as age increased. Nothing was known about donor CMV status, and this possibly confounded expanded clonotype changes. Reliance upon unsorted PBMCs precluded definitive naive versus antigen-experienced comparison.

On this clonotype: Its antigen is not identified.

CDR3 length: 19 amino acids. The germline V gene encodes CDR1 KGHDR and CDR2 SFDVKD. With 2 bases clipped from V and 2 bases from J, the junction kept 10 bases outside the gene matches. Next came a second PCR, run for about 6 to 11 cycles, which used a sample-barcoded 5' primer along with a J-beta primer mix. Tags on each cDNA molecule came from a template-switch adaptor with 12 random nucleotides. TCRdb recomputed calls from the 5' RACE reads with MiXCR, one row per CDR3 protein. The table lists 1.5 million to 2 million distinct CDR3 sequences, about 49% of them singletons. The rearrangement links TRBV24-1 to TRBJ2-6; 8 bases map to TRBD1. The receptor was derived from a woman between 40 and 55 years old in good health. Sequenced: blood. The CDR3 loop reads CATSDSYGTGHPGANVLTF. As DNA, the CDR3 is TGTGCCACCAGTGATTCATACGGGACAGGTCACCCTGGGGCCAACGTCCTGACTTTC.